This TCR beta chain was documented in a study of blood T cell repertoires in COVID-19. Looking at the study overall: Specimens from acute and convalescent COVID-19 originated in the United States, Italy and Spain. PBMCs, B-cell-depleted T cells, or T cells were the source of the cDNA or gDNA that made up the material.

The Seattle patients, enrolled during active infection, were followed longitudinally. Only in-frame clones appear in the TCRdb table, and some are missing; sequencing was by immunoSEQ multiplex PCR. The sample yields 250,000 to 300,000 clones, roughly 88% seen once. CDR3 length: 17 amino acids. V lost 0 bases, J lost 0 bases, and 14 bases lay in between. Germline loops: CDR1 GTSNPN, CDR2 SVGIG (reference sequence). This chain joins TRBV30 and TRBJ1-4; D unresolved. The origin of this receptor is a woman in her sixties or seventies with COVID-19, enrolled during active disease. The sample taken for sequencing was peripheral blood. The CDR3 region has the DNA TGTGCCTGGAGTGTTGCGCGCAGTCAGGCAACTAATGAAAAACTGTTTTTT. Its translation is CAWSVARSQATNEKLFF.